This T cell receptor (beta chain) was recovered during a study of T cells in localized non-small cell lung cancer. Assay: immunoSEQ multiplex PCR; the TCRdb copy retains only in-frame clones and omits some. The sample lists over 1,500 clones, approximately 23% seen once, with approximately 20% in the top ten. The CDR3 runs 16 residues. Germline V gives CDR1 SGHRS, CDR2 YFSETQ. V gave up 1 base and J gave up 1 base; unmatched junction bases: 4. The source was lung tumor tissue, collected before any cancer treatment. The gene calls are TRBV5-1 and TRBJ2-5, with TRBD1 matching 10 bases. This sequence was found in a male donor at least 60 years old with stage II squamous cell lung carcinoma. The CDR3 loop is CASSLRGQGTQETQYF. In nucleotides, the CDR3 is TGCGCCAGCAGCTTGCGGGGACAGGGGACCCAAGAGACCCAGTACTTC. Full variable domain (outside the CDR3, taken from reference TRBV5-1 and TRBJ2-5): KAGVTQTPRYLIKTRGQQVTLSCSPISGHRSVSWYQQTPGQGLQFLFEYFSETQRNKGNFPGRFSGRQFSNSRSEMNVSTLELGDSALYLCASSLRGQGTQETQYFGPGTRLLVL.